This TCR beta chain was sequenced in a study of OX40 agonist ivuxolimab in advanced cancers. Study-level findings and limits: Fewer expanded clones were found on average in CD4+ than in CD8+ T cells.

Libraries were prepared by immunoSEQ multiplex PCR; TCRdb keeps only in-frame clonotypes and omits some of them. The sample has 37,000 or so clones, about 90% seen once. At cycle 4 day 1, cycle 7 day 1, and baseline, blood was sampled. Germline CDR1 and CDR2: SGHNT and YYREEE (reference sequence). Trimming took 5 bases from V and 1 from J, leaving 9 bases between them. This CDR3 contains 13 residues. A remark on this clone: The antigen is not known.

The sample was CD4+ or CD8+ T cells sorted from blood, taken in a trial of the OX40 agonist ivuxolimab. The receptor comes from an adult with an advanced solid tumor such as melanoma, head and neck, liver or kidney cancer. The V gene is TRBV5-4, the J gene TRBJ1-1; D remains ambiguous. The CDR3 nucleotides are TGTGCCAGCAGTTTGACCCCGAACACTGAAGCTTTCTTT. Protein: CASSLTPNTEAFF.